Presented here are 9 T cell receptor beta chains from one specimen sequenced in a study of T cell responses to AZD1222 COVID-19 vaccine (dated by TCRdb to the early 2020s). The receptor library was made with the immunoSEQ multiplex PCR assay. The source is immuneACCESS, and TCRdb retained only in-frame sequences with V and J called. Part of the clones is not carried over; for the studies checked, unresolved V genes explain less than half of this, and the remainder is unexplained. This sample gives about 130,000 clones in total; about 89% of them show up just once. The ten biggest clones cover approximately 1.5% of the sample. The sample's time point label, in plain terms: baseline before first vaccination. The specimen comprised peripheral blood, sampled on day 0 of AZD1222 vaccination. The receptor set was obtained from an adult in good health.

The chain links TRBV11-3 to TRBJ2-7; D may be TRBD1 (5 bases). The length of the CDR3 is 13 residues. Trimming removed 5 bases from V and 1 base from J, with 9 bases in between. In germline, CDR1 is SGHNT, CDR2 YENEEA. CDR3 in DNA: TGTGCCAGCAGCCGCAGGGATTCCTACGAGCAGTACTTC. This encodes CASSRRDSYEQYF.

The chain employs TRBV5-5 and TRBJ2-7; D may correspond to TRBD1 or TRBD2 (5 bases each). Trimming shortened V by 1 base and J by 0 bases, and 11 bases separated the two germline ends. The CDR3 contains 15 residues. The germline V gene has CDR1 SGHKS and CDR2 YYEKEE (reference sequence). CDR3 DNA sequence: TGTGCCAGCAGCTTGTGGGGGATTAGCTCCTACGAGCAGTACTTC. Residues: CASSLWGISSYEQYF.

V usage is TRBV6-4 and J usage is TRBJ2-3; D unclear. Deletions cut 3 bases from V and 0 bases from J, with 7 bases between. The germline V gene has CDR1 MRHNA and CDR2 SNTAGT. The CDR3 is 14 residues long. Written as DNA, the CDR3 is TGTGCCAGCAGTGAGGGCGTAAGCACAGATACGCAGTATTTT. Translated: CASSEGVSTDTQYF.

This chain connects TRBV10-3 to TRBJ2-7; D perhaps matches TRBD2 (5 bases). Germline V gives CDR1 ENHRY, CDR2 SYGVKD. V gave up 11 bases and J gave up 3 bases, with 17 bases separating them. The CDR3 sequence is 13 residues long. Here the CDR3 reads CAGQEVGSYEQYF. The CDR3 DNA is TGTGCCGGTCAGGAGGTTGGGAGCTACGAGCAGTACTTC.

The gene calls are TRBV27 and TRBJ2-1; 9 bases map to TRBD2. Unmatched junction bases numbered 9, after V lost 4 bases and J lost 8 bases. Per the germline V gene, CDR1 is MNHEY and CDR2 is SMNVEV (reference sequence). This CDR3 has 15 residues. The CDR3 sequence: CASSSLAGTRDEQFF. CDR3 DNA: TGTGCCAGCAGTTCCCTAGCGGGAACTCGGGATGAGCAGTTCTTC.

This clone was counted only a few times. V usage is TRBV5-1 and J usage is TRBJ1-6, with TRBD1 as a possible D gene (5 bases). This CDR3 comprises 15 residues. The germline V gene has CDR1 SGHRS and CDR2 YFSETQ. V gave up 0 bases and J gave up 7 bases, with 11 bases separating them. Here the CDR3 DNA reads TGCGCCAGCAGCTTGGCCGGGCCAGGGAATTCACCCCTCCACTTT. As protein: CASSLAGPGNSPLHF.

CDR3 DNA sequence: TGTGCCACCAGTGATCTTACGAGGGAGCTGTTTTTT. Its translation is CATSDLTRELFF. The chain joins TRBV24-1 to TRBJ2-2; no firm D call. Germline lookup yields CDR1 KGHDR and CDR2 SFDVKD. V lost 3 bases to trimming and J lost 9 bases, with 7 bases between them. The CDR3 covers 12 residues.

V usage is TRBV19 and J usage is TRBJ2-1; possible D gene TRBD2, 6 bases. The germline V and J ends were trimmed by 7 bases and 9 bases, with 16 bases remaining between them. From germline, CDR1 is LNHDA and CDR2 SQIVND (reference sequence). The CDR3 is made up of 13 amino acids. The CDR3 DNA follows: TGTGCCAGTACCCCAGCGGGCTCGGGTGAGCAGTTCTTC. This encodes CASTPAGSGEQFF. Together with reference TRBV19 and TRBJ2-1, the CDR3 gives the full variable domain: DGGITQSPKYLFRKEGQNVTLSCEQNLNHDAMYWYRQDPGQGLRLIYYSQIVNDFQKGDIAEGYSVSREKKESFPLTVTSAQKNPTAFYLCASTPAGSGEQFFGPGTRLTVL.

The DNA for the CDR3 is TGCGCCAGCCGCTCCGCGGGGGGCTCTGGAAACACCATATATTTT. This gives the protein CASRSAGGSGNTIYF. The chain employs TRBV5-1 and TRBJ1-3, with D maybe TRBD1 (5 bases). Per the germline V gene, CDR1 is SGHRS and CDR2 is YFSETQ. The CDR3 length is 15 residues. Between the trimmed V and J ends, which lost 7 bases and 0 bases, there was a span of 14 bases.